Shown below are 15 T cell receptor beta chains from a single sample sequenced in a study of blood T cell repertoires in COVID-19. Using immunoSEQ multiplex PCR, the repertoire was profiled, and TCRdb retains in-frame clones only, with some absent. The profile shows more than 400,000 clones, 80% to 90% of them singletons. The sequenced sample was peripheral blood. These receptors all stem from a human donor in a cohort sampled during active COVID-19.

This clone was counted ten times or more. The chain couples TRBV9 to TRBJ1-4; tentatively, D is TRBD1 (6 bases). This CDR3 has 13 amino acids. With 3 bases removed from V and 8 bases from J, the gap between germline ends came to 11 bases. Germline V CDR1 and CDR2: SGDLS, YYNGEE. CDR3 sequence reads: CASSGQDGEKLFF. The CDR3, as DNA: TGTGCCAGCAGCGGACAGGACGGAGAAAAACTGTTTTTT.

This chain uses TRBV28 with TRBJ2-6, with TRBD1 matching over 7 bases. J was trimmed by 2 bases and V by 7 bases; bases with no gene match: 5. The CDR3 sequence is 15 residues long. Germline CDR1 is MDHEN and CDR2 is SYDVKM. The chain's CDR3 is CASIPGGTGANVLTF. The CDR3 region has the DNA TGTGCCAGCATCCCAGGGGGAACTGGGGCCAACGTCCTGACTTTC.

The chain couples TRBV7-8 to TRBJ2-7; a weak D match, TRBD2 (5 bases). The CDR3 runs to 13 residues. V shed 0 bases and J shed 3 bases, with 6 bases lying between them. From germline, CDR1 is SGHVS and CDR2 FQNEAQ. CDR3 nucleotides: TGTGCCAGCAGCTTAGCAGGGAGCTACGAGCAGTACTTC. It translates to CASSLAGSYEQYF.

The chain carries TRBV28 and TRBJ1-1; D unclear. This CDR3 has 14 residues. V lost 4 bases to trimming and J lost 0 bases, with 9 bases between them. Germline assignment: CDR1 MDHEN and CDR2 SYDVKM. The chain's CDR3 is CASSSSVMNTEAFF. The CDR3 nucleotides read TGTGCCAGCAGTTCCTCTGTAATGAACACTGAAGCTTTCTTT.

The rearrangement uses TRBV7-3 and TRBJ2-2; no definite D call. This CDR3 region has 13 residues. CDR1 and CDR2 from the germline V gene are SGHTA and FQGTGA. The V and J ends lost 5 bases and 6 bases respectively, with 10 bases between them. The CDR3 nucleotides are TGTGCCAGCAGCCCCTCCTCTGCCGGGGAGCTGTTTTTT. This encodes CASSPSSAGELFF.

J is TRBJ2-7 and V is TRBV9; maybe TRBD2 (6 bases). This CDR3 is 15 amino acids long. Germline V gene lookup returns CDR1 SGDLS and CDR2 YYNGEE. V was pared by 2 bases and J by 4 bases, with 16 bases between. This CDR3 reads CASSVGGYAVYEQYF. The CDR3, as DNA: TGTGCCAGCAGCGTCGGGGGATACGCTGTTTACGAGCAGTACTTC.

The genes are TRBV7-3 and TRBJ2-7; 9 bases are a match to TRBD2. This CDR3 spans 14 amino acids. Germline assignment: CDR1 SGHTA and CDR2 FQGTGA. Germline trimming cut 6 bases from V and 3 bases from J; bases unmatched to any gene: 6. CDR3 region: CASRSSGTSYEQYF. The CDR3 DNA reads TGTGCCAGCAGGTCTAGCGGGACCAGCTACGAGCAGTACTTC.

The gene calls are TRBV11-2 and TRBJ2-7; D remains unclear. CDR3 length equals 12 residues. The germline CDR1 and CDR2 sequences are SGHAT and FQNNGV. V gave up 2 bases and J gave up 4 bases, with 6 bases separating them. The CDR3 sequence: CASSLNPYEQYF. The CDR3 nucleotides are TGTGCCAGCAGCTTAAATCCGTACGAGCAGTACTTC.

This rearrangement joins TRBV28 to TRBJ1-2, with TRBD1 identical over 10 bases. Germline CDR1 is MDHEN and CDR2 is SYDVKM. The CDR3 runs 19 residues. Losses at the gene ends were 6 bases for V and 0 bases for J; bases not matched to a gene: 16. CDR3 nucleotide sequence: TGTGCCAGCAGCCCCATCGCGCCGGGACAGGGGATCGCTAACTATGGCTACACCTTC. Translated: CASSPIAPGQGIANYGYTF.

The chain couples TRBV7-9 to TRBJ1-1, with D possibly being TRBD1 (5 bases). The CDR3 sequence is 15 residues long. Trimming pared 5 bases from V and 1 base from J, leaving 14 bases between. Germline lookup yields CDR1 SEHNR and CDR2 FQNEAQ (reference sequence). CDR3 bases: TGTGCCAGCAGCCTGAGGACACTCCAGAACACTGAAGCTTTCTTT. Its protein is CASSLRTLQNTEAFF.

The gene calls are TRBV29-1 and TRBJ2-7; tentative D call: TRBD2 (5 bases). The ends were cut back, 5 bases at V and 4 bases at J, with 9 bases in the middle. Germline V gene sequence: CDR1 SQVTM, CDR2 ANQGSEA. This CDR3 spans 11 amino acids. CDR3 bases: TGCAGCGTTACGGGAAGGTACGAGCAGTACTTC. It is translated as CSVTGRYEQYF.

The J gene is TRBJ2-7, the V gene TRBV30; 10 positions match TRBD1. This CDR3 region has 15 residues. Germline CDR1 GTSNPN, CDR2 SVGIG (reference sequence). V lost 0 bases, J lost 9 bases, and 11 bases stayed unmatched. This CDR3 reads CAWSVPDRGDYGQYF. In DNA form, the CDR3 reads TGTGCCTGGAGTGTTCCGGACAGGGGGGATTATGGGCAGTACTTC.

The J gene is TRBJ2-1, the V gene TRBV3-1 (or the pseudogene TRBV3-2); the D gene is possibly TRBD2 (5 bases). V lost 1 base and J 5 bases, leaving 12 bases between the germline ends. The CDR3 is 15 residues long. Germline loops: CDR1 LGHDT, CDR2 YNNKEL (reference sequence). The CDR3 nucleotides read TGTGCCAGCAGCCAAGGTCAGACTATCCACAATGAGCAGTTCTTC. Its translation is CASSQGQTIHNEQFF.

This chain links TRBV7-8 with TRBJ1-3; D not resolved. The CDR3 length is 16 residues. Germline V lookup: CDR1 SGHVS, CDR2 FQNEAQ. V shed 5 bases and J shed 0 bases, with 14 bases lying between them. The CDR3 DNA sequence: TGTGCCAGCAGCGAACTCAGCGAGATCTCTGGAAACACCATATATTTT. Translating gives CASSELSEISGNTIYF.

This sequence joins TRBV19 and TRBJ2-3; D perhaps matches TRBD2 (5 bases). Per the germline V gene, CDR1 is LNHDA and CDR2 is SQIVND (reference sequence). V lost 3 bases and J 4 bases, leaving 8 bases between the germline ends. The CDR3 is 13 amino acids. The CDR3 spells CASSMRVSDTQYF. CDR3 DNA: TGTGCCAGTAGTATGCGGGTCTCAGATACGCAGTATTTT.